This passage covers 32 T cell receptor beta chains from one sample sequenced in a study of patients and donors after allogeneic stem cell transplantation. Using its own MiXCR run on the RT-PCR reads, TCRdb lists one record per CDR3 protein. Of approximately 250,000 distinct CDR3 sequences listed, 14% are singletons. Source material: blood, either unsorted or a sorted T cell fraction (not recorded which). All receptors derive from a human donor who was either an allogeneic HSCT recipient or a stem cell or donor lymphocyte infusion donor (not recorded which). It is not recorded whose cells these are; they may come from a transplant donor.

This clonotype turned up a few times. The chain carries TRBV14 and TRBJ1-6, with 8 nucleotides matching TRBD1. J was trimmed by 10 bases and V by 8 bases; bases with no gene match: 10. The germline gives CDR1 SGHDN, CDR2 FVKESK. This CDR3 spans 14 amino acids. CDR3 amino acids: CASRTGTGESPLHF. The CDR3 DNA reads TGTGCCAGCCGGACCGGGACAGGAGAATCACCCCTCCACTTT. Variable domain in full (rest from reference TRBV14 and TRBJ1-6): EAGVTQFPSHSVIEKGQTVTLRCDPISGHDNLYWYRRVMGKEIKFLLHFVKESKQDESGMPNNRFLAERTGGTYSTLKVQPAELEDSGVYFCASRTGTGESPLHFGNGTRLTVT.

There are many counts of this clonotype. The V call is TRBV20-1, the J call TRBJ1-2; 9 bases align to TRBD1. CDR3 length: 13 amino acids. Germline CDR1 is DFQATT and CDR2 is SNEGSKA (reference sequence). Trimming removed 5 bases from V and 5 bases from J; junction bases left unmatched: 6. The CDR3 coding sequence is TGCAGTGCTGGAGTGGGGACAGGGTATGGCTACACCTTC. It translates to CSAGVGTGYGYTF.

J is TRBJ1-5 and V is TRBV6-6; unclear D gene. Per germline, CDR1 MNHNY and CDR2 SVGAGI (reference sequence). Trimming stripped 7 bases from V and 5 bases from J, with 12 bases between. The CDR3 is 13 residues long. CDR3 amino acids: CASTTGKDQPQHF. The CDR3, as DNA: TGTGCCAGCACCACCGGGAAGGATCAGCCCCAGCATTTT.

As DNA, the CDR3 is TGCAGTGCTATAGTTGAGGTGACCCAGTACTTC. Translation: CSAIVEVTQYF. The V call is TRBV20-1, the J call TRBJ2-5; D call uncertain. The germline gives CDR1 DFQATT, CDR2 SNEGSKA (reference sequence). Trimming cost V 4 bases and J 7 bases, with 10 bases left between them. CDR3 length: 11 amino acids.

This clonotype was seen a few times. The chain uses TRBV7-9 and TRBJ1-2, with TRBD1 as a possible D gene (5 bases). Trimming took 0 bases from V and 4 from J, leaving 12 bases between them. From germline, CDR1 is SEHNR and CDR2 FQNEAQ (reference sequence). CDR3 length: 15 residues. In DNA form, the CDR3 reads TGTGCCAGCAGCTTAGCACAGTCAGGGAGCTATGGCTACACCTTC. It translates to CASSLAQSGSYGYTF.

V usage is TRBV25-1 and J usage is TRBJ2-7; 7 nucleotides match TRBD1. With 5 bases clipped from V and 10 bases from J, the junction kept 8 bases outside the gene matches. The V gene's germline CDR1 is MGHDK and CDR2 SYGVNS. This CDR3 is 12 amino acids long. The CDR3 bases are TGTGCCAGCAGTCCATTACAGGGGATTCAGTACTTC. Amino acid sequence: CASSPLQGIQYF.

In DNA, the CDR3 is TGCAGTGCTAGAGATGCTGGGGGGGGGGCCTACGAGCAGTACTTC. It translates to CSARDAGGGAYEQYF. The rearrangement links TRBV20-1 to TRBJ2-7; 7 bases match TRBD2. V lost 0 bases and J lost 2; bases outside the gene matches: 7. Germline CDR1 and CDR2: DFQATT and SNEGSKA (reference sequence). The CDR3 sequence is 15 residues long.

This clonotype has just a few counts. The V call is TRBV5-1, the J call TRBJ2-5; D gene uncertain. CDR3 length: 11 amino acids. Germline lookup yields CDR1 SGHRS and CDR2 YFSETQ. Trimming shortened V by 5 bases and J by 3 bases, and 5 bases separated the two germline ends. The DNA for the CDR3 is TGCGCCAGCAGATTTAAAGAGACCCAGTACTTC. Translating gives CASRFKETQYF.

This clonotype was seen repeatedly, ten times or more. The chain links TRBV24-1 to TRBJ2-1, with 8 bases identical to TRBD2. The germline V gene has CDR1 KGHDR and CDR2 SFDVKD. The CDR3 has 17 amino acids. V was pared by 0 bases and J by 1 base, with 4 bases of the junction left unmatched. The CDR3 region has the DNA TGTGCCACCAGTGATTTGAGTTCTAGCGGGTCCTACAATGAGCAGTTCTTC. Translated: CATSDLSSSGSYNEQFF.

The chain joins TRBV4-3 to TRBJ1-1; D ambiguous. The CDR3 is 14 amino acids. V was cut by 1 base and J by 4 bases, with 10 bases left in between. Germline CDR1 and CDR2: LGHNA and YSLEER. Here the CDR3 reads CASSQGRAATEAFF. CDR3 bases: TGCGCCAGCAGCCAAGGTCGGGCAGCCACTGAAGCTTTCTTT.

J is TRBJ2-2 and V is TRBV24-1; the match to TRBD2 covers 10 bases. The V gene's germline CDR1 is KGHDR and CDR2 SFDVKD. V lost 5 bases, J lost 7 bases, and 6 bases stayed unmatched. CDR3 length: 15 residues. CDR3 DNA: TGTGCCACCAGTGCCCCGGGACTAGCGAACGGGGAGCTGTTTTTT. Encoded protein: CATSAPGLANGELFF.

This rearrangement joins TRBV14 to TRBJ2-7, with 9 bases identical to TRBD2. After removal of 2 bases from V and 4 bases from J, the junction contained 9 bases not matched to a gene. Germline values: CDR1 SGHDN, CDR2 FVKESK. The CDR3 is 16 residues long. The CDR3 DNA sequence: TGTGCCAGCAGCCAATTTGCTGGTACTAGCGGGTACGAGCAGTACTTC. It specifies CASSQFAGTSGYEQYF.

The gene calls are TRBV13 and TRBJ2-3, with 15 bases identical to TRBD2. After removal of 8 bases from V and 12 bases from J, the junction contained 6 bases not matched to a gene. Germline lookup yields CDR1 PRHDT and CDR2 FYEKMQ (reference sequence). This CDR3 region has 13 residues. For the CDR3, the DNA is TGTGCCAGCCGGGGGACTAGCGGGGGGAGCCAGTATTTT. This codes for CASRGTSGGSQYF.

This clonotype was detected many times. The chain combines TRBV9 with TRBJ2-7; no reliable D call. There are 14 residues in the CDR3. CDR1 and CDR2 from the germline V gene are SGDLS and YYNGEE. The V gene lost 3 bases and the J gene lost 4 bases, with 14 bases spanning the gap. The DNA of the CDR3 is TGTGCCAGCAGCGCCATACCTGGGCAGTACGAGCAGTACTTC. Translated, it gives CASSAIPGQYEQYF. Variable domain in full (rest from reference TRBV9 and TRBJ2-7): DSGVTQTPKHLITATGQRVTLRCSPRSGDLSVYWYQQSLDQGLQFLIQYYNGEERAKGNILERFSAQQFPDLHSELNLSSLELGDSALYFCASSAIPGQYEQYFGPGTRLTVT.

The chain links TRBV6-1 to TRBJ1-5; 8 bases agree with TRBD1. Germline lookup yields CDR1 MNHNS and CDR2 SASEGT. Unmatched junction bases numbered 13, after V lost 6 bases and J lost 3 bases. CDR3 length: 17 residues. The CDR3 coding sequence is TGTGCCAGCAGCCCTACAGGGGGAGTGATGAACAATCAGCCCCAGCATTTT. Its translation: CASSPTGGVMNNQPQHF.

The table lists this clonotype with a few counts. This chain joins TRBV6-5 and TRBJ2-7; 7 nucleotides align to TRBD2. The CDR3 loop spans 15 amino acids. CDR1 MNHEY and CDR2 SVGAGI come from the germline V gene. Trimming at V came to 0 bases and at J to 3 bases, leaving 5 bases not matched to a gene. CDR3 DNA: TGTGCCAGCAGTTACTCGAGCGGGGAAATCTACGAGCAGTACTTC. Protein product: CASSYSSGEIYEQYF.

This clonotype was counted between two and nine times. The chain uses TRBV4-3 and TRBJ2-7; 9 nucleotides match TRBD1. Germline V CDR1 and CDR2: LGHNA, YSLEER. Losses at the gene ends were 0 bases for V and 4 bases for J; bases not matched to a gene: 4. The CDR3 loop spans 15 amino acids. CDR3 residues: CASSQEGQGKYEQYF. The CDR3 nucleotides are TGCGCCAGCAGCCAAGAGGGACAGGGAAAGTACGAGCAGTACTTC.

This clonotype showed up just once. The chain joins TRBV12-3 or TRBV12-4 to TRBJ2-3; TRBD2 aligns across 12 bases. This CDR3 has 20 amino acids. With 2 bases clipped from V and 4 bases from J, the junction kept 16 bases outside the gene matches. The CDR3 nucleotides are TGTGCCAGCAGTTTATTAGATCCTAGCGGGAGGGCCAGAGAAGCAGATACGCAGTATTTT. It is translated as CASSLLDPSGRAREADTQYF.

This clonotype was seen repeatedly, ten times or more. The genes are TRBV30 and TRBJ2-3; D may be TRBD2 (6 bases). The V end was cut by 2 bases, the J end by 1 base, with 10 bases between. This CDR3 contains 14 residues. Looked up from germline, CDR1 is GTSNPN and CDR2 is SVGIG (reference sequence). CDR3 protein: CAWSHPGGTDTQYF. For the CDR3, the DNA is TGTGCCTGGAGTCACCCGGGAGGCACAGATACGCAGTATTTT.

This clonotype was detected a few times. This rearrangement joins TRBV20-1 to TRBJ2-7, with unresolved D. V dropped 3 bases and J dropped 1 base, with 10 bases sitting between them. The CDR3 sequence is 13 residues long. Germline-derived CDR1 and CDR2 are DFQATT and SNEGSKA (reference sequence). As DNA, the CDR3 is TGCAGTGCTAGGGTGGCACTTTCCTACGAGCAGTACTTC. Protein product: CSARVALSYEQYF.

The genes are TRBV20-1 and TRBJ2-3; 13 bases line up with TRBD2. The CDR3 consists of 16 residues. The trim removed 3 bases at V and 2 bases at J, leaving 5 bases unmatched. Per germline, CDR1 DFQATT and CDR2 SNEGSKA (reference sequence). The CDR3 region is CSASTSGRAITDTQYF. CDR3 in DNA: TGCAGTGCTAGCACTAGCGGGAGGGCCATCACAGATACGCAGTATTTT.

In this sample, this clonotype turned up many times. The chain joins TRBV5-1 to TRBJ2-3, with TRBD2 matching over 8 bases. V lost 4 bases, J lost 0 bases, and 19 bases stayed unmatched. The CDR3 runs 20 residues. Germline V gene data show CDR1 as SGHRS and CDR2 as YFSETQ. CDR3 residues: CASSPFLSGGLKASTDTQYF. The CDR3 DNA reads TGCGCCAGCAGCCCTTTTTTGAGCGGGGGCTTAAAAGCTAGCACAGATACGCAGTATTTT.

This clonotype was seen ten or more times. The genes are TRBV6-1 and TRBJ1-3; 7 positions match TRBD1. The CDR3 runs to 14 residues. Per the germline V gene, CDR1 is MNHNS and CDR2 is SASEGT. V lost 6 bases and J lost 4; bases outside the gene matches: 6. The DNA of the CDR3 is TGTGCCAGCAGGACAGGGAGGTCCGGAAACACCATATATTTT. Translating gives CASRTGRSGNTIYF.

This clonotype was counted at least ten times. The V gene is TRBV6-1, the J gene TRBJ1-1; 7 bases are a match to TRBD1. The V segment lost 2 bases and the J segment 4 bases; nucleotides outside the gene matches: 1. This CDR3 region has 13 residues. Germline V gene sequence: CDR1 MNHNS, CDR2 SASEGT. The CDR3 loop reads CASSESGGTEAFF. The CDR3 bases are TGTGCCAGCAGTGAATCAGGGGGCACTGAAGCTTTCTTT.

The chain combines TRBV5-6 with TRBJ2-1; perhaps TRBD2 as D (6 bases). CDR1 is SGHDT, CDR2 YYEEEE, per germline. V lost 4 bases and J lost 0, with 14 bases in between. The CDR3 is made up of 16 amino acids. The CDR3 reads CASSLERVSSYNEQFF. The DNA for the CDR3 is TGTGCCAGCAGCCTGGAGCGGGTTAGCTCCTACAATGAGCAGTTCTTC.

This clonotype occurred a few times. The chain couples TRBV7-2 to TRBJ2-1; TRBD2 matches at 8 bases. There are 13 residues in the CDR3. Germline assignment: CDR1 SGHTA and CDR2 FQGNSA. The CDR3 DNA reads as TGTGCAGGAGGGGTAGCGGGGTACAATGAGCAGTTCTTC. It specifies CAGGVAGYNEQFF.

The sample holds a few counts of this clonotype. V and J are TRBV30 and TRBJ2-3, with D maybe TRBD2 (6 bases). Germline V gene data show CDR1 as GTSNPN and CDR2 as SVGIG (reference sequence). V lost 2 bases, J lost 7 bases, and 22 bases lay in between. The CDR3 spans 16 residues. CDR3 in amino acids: CAWSRAGITPQNTQYF. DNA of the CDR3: TGTGCCTGGAGTCGGGCGGGGATTACCCCACAGAATACGCAGTATTTT.

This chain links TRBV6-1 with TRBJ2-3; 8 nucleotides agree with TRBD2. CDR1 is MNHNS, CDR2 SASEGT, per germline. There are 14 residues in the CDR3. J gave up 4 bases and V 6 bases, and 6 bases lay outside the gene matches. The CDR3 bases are TGTGCCAGCAGGGACCGGGGGGGGGCAGATACGCAGTATTTT. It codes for CASRDRGGADTQYF.

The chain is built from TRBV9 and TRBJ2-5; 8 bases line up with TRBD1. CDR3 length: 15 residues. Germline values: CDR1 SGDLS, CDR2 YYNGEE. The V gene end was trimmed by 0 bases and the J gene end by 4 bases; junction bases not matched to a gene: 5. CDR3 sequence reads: CASSVDRGVGETQYF. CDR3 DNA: TGTGCCAGCAGCGTAGACAGGGGGGTTGGAGAGACCCAGTACTTC.

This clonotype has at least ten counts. The CDR3 DNA is TGTGCCAGCAGAGAAACAGGGCGGGAGACCCAGTACTTC. It codes for CASRETGRETQYF. The chain recombines TRBV12-3 or TRBV12-4 with TRBJ2-5; D perhaps matches TRBD1 (6 bases). V dropped 6 bases and J dropped 5 bases, with 13 bases sitting between them. The CDR3 length is 13 residues.

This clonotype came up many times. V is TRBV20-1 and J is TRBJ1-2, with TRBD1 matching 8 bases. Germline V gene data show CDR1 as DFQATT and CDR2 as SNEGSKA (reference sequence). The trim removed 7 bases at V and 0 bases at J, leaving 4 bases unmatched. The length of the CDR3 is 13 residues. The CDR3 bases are TGCAGTGGCCCGGACAGGGCTAACTATGGCTACACCTTC. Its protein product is CSGPDRANYGYTF.

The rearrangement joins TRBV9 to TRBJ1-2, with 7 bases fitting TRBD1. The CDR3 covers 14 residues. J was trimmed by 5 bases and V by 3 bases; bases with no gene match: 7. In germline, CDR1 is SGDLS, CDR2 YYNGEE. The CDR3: CASSAKGAQYGYTF. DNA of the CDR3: TGTGCCAGCAGCGCAAAGGGGGCGCAGTATGGCTACACCTTC.